This T cell receptor beta chain was documented in a study of T cell responses to AZD1222 COVID-19 vaccine (dated by TCRdb to the early 2020s). For context, the study as a whole: TCR sequencing covered over 230 trial participants: nearly 210 given two doses of AZD1222 and some 25 given two doses of MenACWY control vaccine. Trial participants were enrolled by age into subgroups of 18-55, 56-69 and 70-plus years, and around 140, 26 and 57 TCR-sequenced participants, respectively, were included in these subgroups.

Explained via the paper, the time point label denotes: about 28 days (+/-7) after the second vaccine dose. AZD1222 recipients with second doses at about 4 weeks or about 12 weeks were pooled, because spike-specific TCR depth and breadth did not differ between schedules. Vaccinee samples were obtained from the UK trials COV001 and COV002, which included a single-blind randomized controlled phase 2/3 trial of AZD1222 (ChAdOx1 nCoV-19) in healthy adults. For TCRbeta chain sequencing, PBMC samples from trial participants were taken at day 0 and at day 28 after the second dose. The sample holds a few counts of this clone. This clone's antigen is unknown. Nothing much larger sits one base from this clone, and base qualities are not available. The study at large found these results: A significant rise in spike-specific TCR breadth and depth was observed after two AZD1222 doses relative to day 0 and relative to MenACWY recipients. Vaccine-associated CD4 TCRs spanned the whole spike protein, with dominant responses in regions 160-218 and 743-854. Conclusions about previously exposed vaccinees are limited, since just a handful of AZD1222 recipients were seropositive for SARS-CoV-2 at baseline. Most participants were white British and females outnumbered males, and the authors suggested that clonal diversity may have been underestimated. The 56-69-year group was small, and its depth increase did not reach significance, likely because of low power. Because no day 14 peak-response samples were available, the repertoires could be characterized only after the peak T cell response. Epitopes outside the regions mutated in the B.1.351 and B.1.1.7 variants were reportedly recognized by nearly half of the unique spike-specific TCRs.

V is shortened by 3 bases, J by 5 bases, and the region joining them spans 23 bases. Per the germline V gene, SGDLS is the CDR1 and YYNGEE is the CDR2. The CDR3 runs 17 amino acids, cysteine and phenylalanine included. CDR3 DNA only is kept here, 51 bases in frame from base 1. The CDR3 regions of human TCRbeta chains were subjected to immunosequencing. The study's processing was this. TCRs in the repertoires were compared against a reference library of SARS-CoV-2-specific TCRs that had been generated with the MIRA antigen-specificity platform. Breadth meant the fraction of unique TCRs that were SARS-CoV-2-associated, whereas depth meant the fraction of total T cells that were SARS-CoV-2-associated. Using the MIRA data, each spike-specific TCR was assigned both to the spike region to which the TCR was reactive and to a CD4 or CD8 class. Log10-transformed breadth and depth values were compared by one-way ANOVA with Sidak's multiple comparisons tests. TCRdb limited this immuneACCESS table to in-frame rearrangements with V and J called. A share of clones is missing; checked studies link under half to unresolved V genes, and the rest is unexplained. The V and J calls and clone size are taken from that table; D and trimming were inferred from the DNA. Counted in this sample were over 100,000 clones; around 87% of them appeared once. Of the sample, roughly 4.3% is held by the ten largest clones.

This receptor chain uses TRBV9 and TRBJ1-1; TRBD1 is a weak D gene call, 6 bases matching. The specimen comprised peripheral blood, sampled 28 days after the second AZD1222 dose. The receptor's source is an adult who received the AZD1222 COVID-19 vaccine. The nucleotide sequence reads as follows: TGTGCCAGCAGCGCCTCATCCCTGGGGCAGGGGAGAACTGAAGCTTTCTTT. Translated, it reads CASSASSLGQGRTEAFF.